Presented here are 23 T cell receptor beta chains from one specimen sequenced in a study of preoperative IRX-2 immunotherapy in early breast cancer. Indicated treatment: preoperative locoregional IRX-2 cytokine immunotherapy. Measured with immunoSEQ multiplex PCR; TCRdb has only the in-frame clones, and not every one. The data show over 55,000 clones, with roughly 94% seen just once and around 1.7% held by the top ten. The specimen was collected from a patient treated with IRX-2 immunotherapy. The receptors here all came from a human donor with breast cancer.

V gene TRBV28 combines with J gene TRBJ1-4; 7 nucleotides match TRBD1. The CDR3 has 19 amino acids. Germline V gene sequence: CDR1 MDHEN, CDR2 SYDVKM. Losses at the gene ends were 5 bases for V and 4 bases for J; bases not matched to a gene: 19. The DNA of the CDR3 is TGTGCCAGCAGTGGGGTACCCGGGACAGCCGCTTCAAGTAATGAAAAACTGTTTTTT. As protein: CASSGVPGTAASSNEKLFF.

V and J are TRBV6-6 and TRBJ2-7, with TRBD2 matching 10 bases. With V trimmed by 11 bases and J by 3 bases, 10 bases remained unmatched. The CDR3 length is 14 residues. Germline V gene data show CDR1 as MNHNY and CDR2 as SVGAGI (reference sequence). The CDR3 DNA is TGTGCCGGATCTTTAGCGGGAGGAGACTACGAGCAGTACTTC. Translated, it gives CAGSLAGGDYEQYF.

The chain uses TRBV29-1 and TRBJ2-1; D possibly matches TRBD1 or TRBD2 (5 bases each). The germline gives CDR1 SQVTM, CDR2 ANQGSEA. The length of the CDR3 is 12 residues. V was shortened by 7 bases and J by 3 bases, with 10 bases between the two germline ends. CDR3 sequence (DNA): TGCAGCGACCGGGACGGCTACAATGAGCAGTTCTTC. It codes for CSDRDGYNEQFF.

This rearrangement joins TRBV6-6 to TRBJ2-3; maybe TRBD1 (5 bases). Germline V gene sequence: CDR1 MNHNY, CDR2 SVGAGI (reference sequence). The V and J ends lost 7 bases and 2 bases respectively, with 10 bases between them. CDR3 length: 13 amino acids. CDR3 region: CASKDSNTDTQYF. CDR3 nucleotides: TGTGCCAGCAAAGACAGTAACACAGATACGCAGTATTTT.

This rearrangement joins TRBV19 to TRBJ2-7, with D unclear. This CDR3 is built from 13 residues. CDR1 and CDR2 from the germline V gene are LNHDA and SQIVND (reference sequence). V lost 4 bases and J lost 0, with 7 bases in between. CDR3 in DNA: TGTGCCAGTAGTACGAGACTCTCCTACGAGCAGTACTTC. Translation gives CASSTRLSYEQYF.

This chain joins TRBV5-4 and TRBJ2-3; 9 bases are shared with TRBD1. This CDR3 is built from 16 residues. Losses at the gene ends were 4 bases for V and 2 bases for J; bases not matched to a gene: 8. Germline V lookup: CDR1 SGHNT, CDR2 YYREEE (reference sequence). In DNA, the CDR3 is TGTGCCAGCAGCCCTACACAGGGGGCGAACACAGATACGCAGTATTTT. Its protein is CASSPTQGANTDTQYF.

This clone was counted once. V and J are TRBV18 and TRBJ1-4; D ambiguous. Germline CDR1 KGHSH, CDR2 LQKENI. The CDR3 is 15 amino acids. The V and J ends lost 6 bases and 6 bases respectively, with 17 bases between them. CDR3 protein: CASSPSRAPDEKLFF. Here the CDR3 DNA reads TGTGCCAGCTCCCCCTCCCGGGCCCCCGATGAAAAACTGTTTTTT.

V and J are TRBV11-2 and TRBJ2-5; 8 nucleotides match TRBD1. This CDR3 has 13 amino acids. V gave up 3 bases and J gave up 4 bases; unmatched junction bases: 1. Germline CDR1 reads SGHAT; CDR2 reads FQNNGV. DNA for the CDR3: TGTGCCAGCAGCTTCCAGGGGGCAGAGACCCAGTACTTC. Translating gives CASSFQGAETQYF.

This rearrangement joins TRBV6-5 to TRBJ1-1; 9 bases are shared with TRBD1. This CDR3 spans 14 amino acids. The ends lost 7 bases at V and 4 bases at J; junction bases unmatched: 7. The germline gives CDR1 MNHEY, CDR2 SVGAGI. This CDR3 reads CASKDRGWSTEAFF. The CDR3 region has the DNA TGTGCCAGCAAGGACAGGGGATGGAGCACTGAAGCTTTCTTT.

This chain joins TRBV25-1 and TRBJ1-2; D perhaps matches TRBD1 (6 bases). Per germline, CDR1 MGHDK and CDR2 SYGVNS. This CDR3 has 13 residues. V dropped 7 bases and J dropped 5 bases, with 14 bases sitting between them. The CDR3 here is CASIADSLYGYTF. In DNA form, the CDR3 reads TGTGCCAGCATAGCGGACAGTTTATATGGCTACACCTTC.

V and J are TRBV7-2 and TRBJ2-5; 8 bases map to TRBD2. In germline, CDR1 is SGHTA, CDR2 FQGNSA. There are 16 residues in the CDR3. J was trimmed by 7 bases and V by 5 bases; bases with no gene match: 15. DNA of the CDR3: TGTGCCAGCAGCCGCGGGGGGAGCTGGGGTGGGGGGACCCAGTACTTC. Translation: CASSRGGSWGGGTQYF.

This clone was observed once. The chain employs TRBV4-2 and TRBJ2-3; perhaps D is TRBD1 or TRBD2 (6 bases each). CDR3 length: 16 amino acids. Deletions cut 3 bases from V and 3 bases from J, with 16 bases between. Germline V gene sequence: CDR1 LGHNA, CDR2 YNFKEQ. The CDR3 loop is CASSQPVGGETDTQYF. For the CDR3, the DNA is TGTGCCAGCAGCCAGCCCGTCGGGGGCGAGACAGATACGCAGTATTTT.

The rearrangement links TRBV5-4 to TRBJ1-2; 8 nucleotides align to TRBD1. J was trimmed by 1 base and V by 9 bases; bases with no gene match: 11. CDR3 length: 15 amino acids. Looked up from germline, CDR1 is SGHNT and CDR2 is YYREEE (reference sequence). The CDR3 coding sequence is TGTGCCACGGCATCTACAGGGGGATTTAACTATGGCTACACCTTC. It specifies CATASTGGFNYGYTF.

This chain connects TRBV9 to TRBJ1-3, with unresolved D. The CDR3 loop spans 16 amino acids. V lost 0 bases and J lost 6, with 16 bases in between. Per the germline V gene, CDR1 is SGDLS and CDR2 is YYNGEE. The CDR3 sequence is CASSVDGRPFVNTIYF. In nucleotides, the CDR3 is TGTGCCAGCAGCGTAGATGGGAGACCTTTTGTAAACACCATATATTTT.

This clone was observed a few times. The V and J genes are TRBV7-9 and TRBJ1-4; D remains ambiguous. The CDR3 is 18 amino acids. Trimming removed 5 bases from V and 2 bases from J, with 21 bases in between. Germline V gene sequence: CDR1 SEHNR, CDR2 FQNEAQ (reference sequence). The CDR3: CASSPVEGASPTNEKLFF. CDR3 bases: TGTGCCAGCAGCCCCGTGGAGGGCGCTTCTCCCACTAATGAAAAACTGTTTTTT.

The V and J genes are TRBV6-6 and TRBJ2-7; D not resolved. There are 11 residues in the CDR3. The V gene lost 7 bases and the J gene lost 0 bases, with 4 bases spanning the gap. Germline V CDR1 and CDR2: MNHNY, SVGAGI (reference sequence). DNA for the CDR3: TGTGCCAGCACCAACTCCTACGAGCAGTACTTC. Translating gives CASTNSYEQYF.

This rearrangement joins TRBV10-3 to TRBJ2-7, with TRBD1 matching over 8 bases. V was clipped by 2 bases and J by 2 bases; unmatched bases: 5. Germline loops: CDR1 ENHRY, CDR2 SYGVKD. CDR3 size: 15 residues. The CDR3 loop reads CAISEMRQGTYEQYF. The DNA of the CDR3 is TGTGCCATCAGTGAGATGCGACAGGGGACCTACGAGCAGTACTTC.

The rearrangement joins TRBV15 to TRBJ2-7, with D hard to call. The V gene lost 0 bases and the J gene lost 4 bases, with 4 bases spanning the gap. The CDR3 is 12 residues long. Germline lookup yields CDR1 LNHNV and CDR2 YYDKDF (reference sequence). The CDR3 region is CATSRDQYEQYF. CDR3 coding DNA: TGTGCCACCAGCAGAGATCAGTACGAGCAGTACTTC.

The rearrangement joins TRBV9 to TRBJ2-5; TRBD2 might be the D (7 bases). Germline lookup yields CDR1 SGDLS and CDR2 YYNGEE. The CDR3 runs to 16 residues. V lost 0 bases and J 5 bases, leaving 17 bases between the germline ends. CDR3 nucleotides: TGTGCCAGCAGCGTAGCGGGGACGGGGGGCCTCGAGACCCAGTACTTC. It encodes CASSVAGTGGLETQYF.

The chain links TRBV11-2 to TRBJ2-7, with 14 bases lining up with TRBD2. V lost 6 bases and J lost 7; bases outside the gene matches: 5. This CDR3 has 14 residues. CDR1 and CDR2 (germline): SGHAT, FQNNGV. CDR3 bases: TGTGCCAGCAGGGGGACTAGCGGGAGTCTGGAGCAGTACTTC. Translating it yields CASRGTSGSLEQYF.

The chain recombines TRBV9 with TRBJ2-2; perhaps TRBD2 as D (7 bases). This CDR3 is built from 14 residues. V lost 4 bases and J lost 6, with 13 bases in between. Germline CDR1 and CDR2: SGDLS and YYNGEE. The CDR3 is CASSLGGRAGELFF. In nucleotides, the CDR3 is TGTGCCAGCAGCCTGGGGGGGCGCGCCGGGGAGCTGTTTTTT. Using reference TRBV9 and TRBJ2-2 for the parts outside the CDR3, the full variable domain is DSGVTQTPKHLITATGQRVTLRCSPRSGDLSVYWYQQSLDQGLQFLIQYYNGEERAKGNILERFSAQQFPDLHSELNLSSLELGDSALYFCASSLGGRAGELFFGEGSRLTVL.

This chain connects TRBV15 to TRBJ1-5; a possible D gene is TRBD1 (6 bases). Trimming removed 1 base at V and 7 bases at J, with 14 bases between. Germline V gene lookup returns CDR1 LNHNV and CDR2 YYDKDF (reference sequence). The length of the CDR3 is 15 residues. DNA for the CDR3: TGTGCCACCAGCAGAGGGGAACAGGGTGGACAGCCCCAGCATTTT. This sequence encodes CATSRGEQGGQPQHF.

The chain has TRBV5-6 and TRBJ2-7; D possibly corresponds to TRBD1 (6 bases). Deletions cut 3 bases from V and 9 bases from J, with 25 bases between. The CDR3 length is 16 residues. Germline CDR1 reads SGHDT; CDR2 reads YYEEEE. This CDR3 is CASSSFTGYGVSGQYF. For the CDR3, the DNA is TGTGCCAGCAGCTCGTTTACAGGGTATGGGGTATCTGGGCAGTACTTC.